Following are 32 T cell receptor beta chains from one sample sequenced in a study of breast tumors, draining lymph nodes, adjacent tissues. The lymph nodes were axillary draining lymph nodes from breast cancer patients. TCRdb passed the multiplex PCR reads through MiXCR, listing each CDR3 protein once. Of approximately 120,000 distinct CDR3 sequences detected, 21% appear once; the ten largest clones hold roughly 2%. The sample was axillary lymph node tissue. The receptors were gathered from a female donor with breast cancer. Some clones in this sample may be carry-over from other donors' samples.

In its sample, this clonotype was seen many times. The J gene is TRBJ2-5, the V gene TRBV19; D uncertain. Between the trimmed V and J ends, which lost 8 bases and 0 bases, there was a span of 10 bases. The CDR3 loop spans 13 amino acids. From germline, CDR1 is LNHDA and CDR2 SQIVND (reference sequence). In nucleotides, the CDR3 is TGTGCCAGTTCCGGGCAGAACCAAGAGACCCAGTACTTC. As protein: CASSGQNQETQYF.

This clonotype showed up many times. V gene TRBV29-1 combines with J gene TRBJ2-7, with TRBD1 as a possible D gene (5 bases). CDR3 length: 15 residues. Trimming pared 3 bases from V and 5 bases from J, leaving 20 bases between. Germline-derived CDR1 and CDR2 are SQVTM and ANQGSEA. CDR3 protein: CSVDISGMGIDEQYF. The DNA for the CDR3 is TGCAGCGTTGATATATCAGGGATGGGCATCGACGAGCAGTACTTC.

This clonotype occurred many times. The V gene is TRBV20-1, the J gene TRBJ1-5, with TRBD1 matching 10 bases. Germline assignment: CDR1 DFQATT and CDR2 SNEGSKA (reference sequence). J lost 1 base, V lost 6 bases, and 6 bases had no gene match. The length of the CDR3 is 15 residues. The CDR3 sequence: CSARTGGASNQPQHF. Written as DNA, the CDR3 is TGCAGTGCGCGGACAGGGGGGGCGAGCAATCAGCCCCAGCATTTT.

This clonotype was observed many times. The V gene is TRBV6-6, the J gene TRBJ2-7; the D gene is possibly TRBD2 (5 bases). Germline V lookup: CDR1 MNHNY, CDR2 SVGAGI (reference sequence). The length of the CDR3 is 12 residues. Trimming took off 0 bases at V and 10 bases at J, with 10 bases between the two ends. CDR3 bases: TGTGCCAGCAGTTACTCGATCGGAGGCCAGTACTTC. This sequence encodes CASSYSIGGQYF.

The V and J genes are TRBV6-2 or TRBV6-3 and TRBJ1-3; D unclear. Germline lookup yields CDR1 MNHEY and CDR2 SVGEGT. The germline V and J ends were trimmed by 4 bases and 0 bases, with 7 bases remaining between them. CDR3 length equals 14 residues. CDR3 sequence (DNA): TGTGCCAGCAGTTCCACTAGCTCTGGAAACACCATATATTTT. It translates to CASSSTSSGNTIYF.

J is TRBJ1-5 and V is TRBV12-3 or TRBV12-4; D is possibly TRBD1 (6 bases). V was clipped by 5 bases and J by 2 bases, with 16 bases between them. The CDR3 covers 16 residues. The CDR3 here is CASSQTGGVGNQPQHF. The CDR3 DNA reads TGTGCCAGCAGTCAAACGGGGGGCGTTGGCAATCAGCCCCAGCATTTT.

This clonotype has only a few counts. This chain uses TRBV28 with TRBJ1-2, with 7 bases matching TRBD1. This CDR3 has 15 residues. Trimming removed 5 bases from V and 4 bases from J; junction bases left unmatched: 10. Germline CDR1 reads MDHEN; CDR2 reads SYDVKM. The CDR3 DNA follows: TGTGCCAGCAGTCCTAGGGACAGCTCCTTCTATGGCTACACCTTC. Residues: CASSPRDSSFYGYTF.

Comment on this clonotype: It may be a read error: a sequence one base away is much more abundant. The J gene is TRBJ1-5, the V gene TRBV6-1, with D hard to call. The CDR3 is 13 amino acids. Germline CDR1 reads MNHNS; CDR2 reads SASEGT. The CDR3: CASSSGVNQPQLF. In nucleotides, the CDR3 is TGTGCCAGCAGTTCCGGGGTCAATCAGCCCCAGCTTTTT.

CDR3 residues: CASSALGRGTEAFF. The CDR3 bases are TGTGCCAGCAGCGCCTTGGGTCGGGGAACTGAAGCTTTCTTT. The chain employs TRBV9 and TRBJ1-1; D ambiguous. Deletions cut 3 bases from V and 5 bases from J, with 14 bases between. The CDR3 contains 14 residues. Germline CDR1 reads SGDLS; CDR2 reads YYNGEE.

The genes are TRBV20-1 and TRBJ1-1, with TRBD1 as a possible D gene (5 bases). Germline V gene data show CDR1 as DFQATT and CDR2 as SNEGSKA (reference sequence). The length of the CDR3 is 15 residues. Trimming took off 3 bases at V and 7 bases at J, with 21 bases between the two ends. Here the CDR3 reads CSARGGGEVDDEAFF. CDR3 nucleotide sequence: TGCAGTGCTAGGGGTGGAGGGGAGGTAGATGATGAAGCTTTCTTT.

This clonotype was observed at least ten times. V and J are TRBV7-3 and TRBJ2-1; 7 bases line up with TRBD1. Germline trimming cut 2 bases from V and 2 bases from J; bases unmatched to any gene: 3. Germline loops: CDR1 SGHTA, CDR2 FQGTGA. The CDR3 is 15 amino acids. This CDR3 reads CASSLQGQTYNEQFF. The CDR3 bases are TGTGCCAGCAGCTTACAGGGACAGACCTACAATGAGCAGTTCTTC.

In its sample, this clonotype was seen many times. This chain uses TRBV7-2 with TRBJ2-1, with 9 bases identical to TRBD2. Trimming took 2 bases from V and 7 from J; bases not matched to a gene: 6. Germline V gene lookup returns CDR1 SGHTA and CDR2 FQGNSA. This CDR3 is built from 15 residues. Written as DNA, the CDR3 is TGTGCCAGCAGCTTATCTGCGGGAGGGCCAAATGAGCAGTTCTTC. This gives the protein CASSLSAGGPNEQFF.

This clonotype was counted a few times. One end of the junction does not line up with germline, which may come from a read error. The chain joins TRBV6-4 to TRBJ2-3; tentatively, D is TRBD1 (8 bases). Germline CDR1 reads MRHNA; CDR2 reads SNTAGT. This CDR3 has 19 residues. The CDR3 DNA reads TGTGCCAGCAGTGACGGACAAATGACAGGGGAGGGTGCCACAGATGCGCAGTATTTT. It yields the protein CASSDGQMTGEGATDAQYF.

Sample share makes this clonotype medium-sized. This chain links TRBV2 with TRBJ2-3; 7 bases are shared with TRBD2. Germline-derived CDR1 and CDR2 are SNHLY and FYNNEI. Trimming took 7 bases from V and 2 from J; bases not matched to a gene: 9. The CDR3 extends over 15 amino acids. CDR3 loop: CASNRGRDLTDTQYF. CDR3 nucleotide sequence: TGTGCCAGCAATCGAGGGAGGGACCTCACAGATACGCAGTATTTT.

The chain carries TRBV6-1 and TRBJ2-5, with 7 bases lining up with TRBD1. Germline V gene lookup returns CDR1 MNHNS and CDR2 SASEGT. The CDR3 totals 13 residues. J gave up 5 bases and V 6 bases, and 6 bases lay outside the gene matches. CDR3 sequence: CASSPTGLETQYF. CDR3 coding DNA: TGTGCCAGCAGCCCGACAGGGTTGGAGACCCAGTACTTC.

This clonotype was counted ten times or more. This chain links TRBV9 with TRBJ2-2; 13 positions agree with TRBD2. The V gene end was trimmed by 4 bases and the J gene end by 6 bases; junction bases not matched to a gene: 15. Germline assignment: CDR1 SGDLS and CDR2 YYNGEE. CDR3 size: 19 residues. The CDR3 DNA sequence: TGTGCCAGCAGCCCCAGTCCCGGGACTAGCGGGATGAGGGCCGGGGAGCTGTTTTTT. Amino acid sequence: CASSPSPGTSGMRAGELFF.

This clonotype was seen ten or more times. The CDR3 DNA reads TGCGCCAGCAGCTTGGATGGACAGGCTTCCTACGAGCAGTACTTC. Amino acid sequence: CASSLDGQASYEQYF. This rearrangement joins TRBV5-1 to TRBJ2-7; 7 nucleotides align to TRBD1. J lost 1 base, V lost 0 bases, and 4 bases had no gene match. Germline CDR1 SGHRS, CDR2 YFSETQ. This CDR3 is built from 15 residues.

In regard to this clonotype: It may be a read error: a sequence one base away is much more abundant. The chain combines TRBV15 with TRBJ1-4, with D unclear. Germline lookup yields CDR1 LNHNV and CDR2 YYDKDF (reference sequence). This CDR3 spans 15 amino acids. CDR3 protein: CATGRDTGGNEKLFF. CDR3 bases: TGTGCCACCGGCAGAGATACGGGCGGGAATGAAAAACTGTTTTTT.

This clonotype was seen only a few times. The gene calls are TRBV5-1 and TRBJ2-5, with 11 bases fitting TRBD2. Germline CDR1 is SGHRS and CDR2 is YFSETQ. V lost 4 bases to trimming and J lost 3 bases; unmatched junction nucleotides: 2. CDR3 length: 14 residues. CDR3 coding DNA: TGCGCCAGCAGCGGGACTAGCGGTAAAGAGACCCAGTACTTC. Translating gives CASSGTSGKETQYF.

This clonotype was recorded at least ten times. The genes are TRBV24-1 and TRBJ2-3; 7 bases align to TRBD2. Trimming at V came to 10 bases and at J to 0 bases, leaving 3 bases not matched to a gene. The CDR3 sequence is 13 residues long. CDR1 KGHDR and CDR2 SFDVKD come from the germline V gene. The CDR3 protein is CATSGTSTDTQYF. CDR3 nucleotide sequence: TGTGCCACGAGCGGGACTAGCACAGATACGCAGTATTTT.

This clonotype was seen repeatedly, ten times or more. The V gene is TRBV12-3 or TRBV12-4, the J gene TRBJ2-1; D remains unclear. The CDR3 is 13 amino acids. Trimming took off 4 bases at V and 5 bases at J, with 9 bases between the two ends. CDR3 region: CASSSGNDNEQFF. The CDR3 nucleotides read TGTGCCAGCAGTTCGGGCAACGACAATGAGCAGTTCTTC.

There are many counts of this clonotype. This chain's CDR3 is CASSLIQGNSPLHF. CDR3 DNA: TGTGCCAGCAGCTTAATCCAAGGGAATTCACCCCTCCACTTT. The chain employs TRBV11-2 and TRBJ1-6; D gene uncertain. This CDR3 spans 14 amino acids. V dropped 2 bases and J dropped 7 bases, with 9 bases sitting between them. CDR1 is SGHAT, CDR2 FQNNGV, per germline.

A few counts support this clonotype. Possible read error: a much larger clone is one base away. The chain recombines TRBV4-2 with TRBJ2-7, with TRBD2 matching over 8 bases. Trimming took 3 bases from V and 6 from J; bases not matched to a gene: 7. Looked up from germline, CDR1 is LGHNA and CDR2 is YNFKEQ. This CDR3 contains 14 residues. CDR3 DNA: TGTGCCAGCAGCCACGGGGGGGCACCCAGCGAGCAGTACTTC. This gives the protein CASSHGGAPSEQYF.

This clonotype was seen many times. The gene calls are TRBV6-5 and TRBJ2-7, with 9 bases that match TRBD1. This CDR3 spans 15 amino acids. J lost 4 bases, V lost 5 bases, and 9 bases had no gene match. From germline, CDR1 is MNHEY and CDR2 SVGAGI. This CDR3 reads CASSETGGELYEQYF. The CDR3 DNA reads as TGTGCCAGCAGTGAAACAGGGGGCGAGCTATACGAGCAGTACTTC.

Concerning this clonotype itself: Given a much more abundant clone one base away, this may be a read error. Lacking the conserved final phenylalanine or tryptophan, this CDR3 likely reflects a read error. The chain has TRBV29-1 and TRBJ2-7, with 7 bases fitting TRBD1. Germline CDR1 reads SQVTM; CDR2 reads ANQGSEA. The CDR3 extends over 13 amino acids. V dropped 6 bases and J dropped 0; count of bases not matched to a gene: 5. This chain's CDR3 is CSVSTGSSYEQYS. CDR3 DNA sequence: TGCAGCGTCTCGACAGGGAGCTCCTACGAGCAGTACTCC.

In this sample, this clonotype turned up many times. The gene calls are TRBV5-1 and TRBJ2-1; the match to TRBD2 covers 8 bases. The CDR3 consists of 17 residues. Looked up from germline, CDR1 is SGHRS and CDR2 is YFSETQ. The V segment lost 0 bases and the J segment 0 bases; nucleotides outside the gene matches: 5. The DNA for the CDR3 is TGCGCCAGCAGCTTGGGGGTAGCGGGGCGCTCCTACAATGAGCAGTTCTTC. This translates into CASSLGVAGRSYNEQFF.

This clonotype was observed at least ten times. This chain connects TRBV5-1 to TRBJ2-1; D is perhaps TRBD2 (5 bases). This CDR3 is built from 15 residues. Per the germline V gene, CDR1 is SGHRS and CDR2 is YFSETQ. V was trimmed by 4 bases and J by 0 bases, leaving 11 bases between them. The DNA for the CDR3 is TGCGCCAGCAGCCCGGACTCCTTCTCCTACAATGAGCAGTTCTTC. Protein product: CASSPDSFSYNEQFF. Using reference TRBV5-1 and TRBJ2-1 for the parts outside the CDR3, the full variable domain is KAGVTQTPRYLIKTRGQQVTLSCSPISGHRSVSWYQQTPGQGLQFLFEYFSETQRNKGNFPGRFSGRQFSNSRSEMNVSTLELGDSALYLCASSPDSFSYNEQFFGPGTRLTVL.

This clonotype was found a few times. CDR3 amino acids: CASSPGHSNQPQHF. The CDR3 region has the DNA TGTGCCAGCTCACCCGGACACAGCAATCAGCCCCAGCATTTT. The rearrangement uses TRBV18 and TRBJ1-5; a possible D gene is TRBD1 (5 bases). V lost 3 bases to trimming and J lost 1 base, with 7 bases between them. The CDR3 loop spans 14 amino acids. Looked up from germline, CDR1 is KGHSH and CDR2 is LQKENI.

This clonotype was observed at least ten times. This rearrangement joins TRBV9 to TRBJ2-1; possible D gene TRBD1, 5 bases. The CDR3 contains 16 residues. Between the trimmed V and J ends, which lost 4 bases and 4 bases, there was a span of 18 bases. Germline V gives CDR1 SGDLS, CDR2 YYNGEE. Written as DNA, the CDR3 is TGTGCCAGCAGCCCTTTAAGGGGCGGCCCGTACAATGAGCAGTTCTTC. Amino acids: CASSPLRGGPYNEQFF.

In its sample, this clonotype was seen many times. CDR3: CATSSATPGNQPQHF. CDR3 nucleotides: TGTGCCACCAGCAGTGCGACCCCGGGTAATCAGCCCCAGCATTTT. The rearrangement joins TRBV15 to TRBJ1-5, with D hard to call. CDR3 size: 15 residues. Germline CDR1 LNHNV, CDR2 YYDKDF (reference sequence). The germline V and J ends were trimmed by 3 bases and 4 bases, with 13 bases remaining between them.

This clonotype showed up many times. The V call is TRBV4-1, the J call TRBJ2-1; D is uncertain. Looked up from germline, CDR1 is MGHRA and CDR2 is YSYEKL. The V gene lost 1 base and the J gene lost 8 bases, with 24 bases spanning the gap. The CDR3 is made up of 18 amino acids. CDR3 in DNA: TGCGCCAGCAGCCAAGGGGCGCCGGTAGTCACCGGGTTTCATGAGCAGTTCTTC. Protein product: CASSQGAPVVTGFHEQFF.

J is TRBJ2-7 and V is TRBV7-2; 8 bases agree with TRBD2. J gave up 6 bases and V 1 base, and 8 bases lay outside the gene matches. The CDR3 is made up of 15 amino acids. Germline V lookup: CDR1 SGHTA, CDR2 FQGNSA. CDR3 nucleotides: TGTGCCAGCAGCTTAGAAGCGGGGGCTTGGGGCGAGCAGTACTTC. As protein: CASSLEAGAWGEQYF.